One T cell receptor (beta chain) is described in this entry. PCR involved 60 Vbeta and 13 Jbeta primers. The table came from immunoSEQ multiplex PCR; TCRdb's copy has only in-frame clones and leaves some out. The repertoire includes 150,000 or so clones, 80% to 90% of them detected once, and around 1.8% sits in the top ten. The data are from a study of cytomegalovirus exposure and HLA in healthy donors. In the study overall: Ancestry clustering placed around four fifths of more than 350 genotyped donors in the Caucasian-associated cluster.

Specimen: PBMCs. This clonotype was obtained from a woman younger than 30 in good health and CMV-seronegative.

The CDR3 region is CAISLQTETEAFF. CDR3 bases: TGTGCCATCAGTTTACAAACGGAGACTGAAGCTTTCTTT. The rearrangement uses TRBV10-3 and TRBJ1-1; D not certain. Germline assignment: CDR1 ENHRY and CDR2 SYGVKD. The CDR3 contains 13 residues. The ends were cut back, 5 bases at V and 5 bases at J, with 12 bases in the middle.